This T cell receptor (beta chain) was found in a study of T cells after somatic rescue of genetic block (dated by TCRdb to the early 2020s). For the wider study: The study assessed how robust, over the long term, a T-cell system was when the system had developed through somatic rescue of a genetic block in T-cell development.

Libraries were prepared through the immunoSEQ multiplex PCR assay. TCRdb retrieved this table from immuneACCESS and kept in-frame rearrangements only. Not all clones are present; in checked studies, unresolved V genes account for under half, and no reason is known for the remainder. This sample is represented by roughly 120,000 clones; about 93% of them were singletons. Around 1.5% of the sample comes from the top ten. From a lookup of the germline V gene, CDR1 and CDR2 are SGHVS and FQNEAQ. V drops 1 base and J drops 3 bases, leaving 4 bases in between. From the cysteine through the phenylalanine, the CDR3 covers 13 amino acids. Just the 39-base CDR3 DNA is kept, in frame starting at base 1. This clone was seen a single time. The target of this receptor is not known. Base qualities were left out, and no much larger clone turns up one base away.

This sequence uses TRBV7-8 and TRBJ1-5, with an unclear D gene assignment. The source is a woman aged 18-35 years. The sequenced material came from peripheral blood mononuclear cells (PBMCs). The CDR3 amino acid sequence is: CASSLEVNQPQHF. The nucleotide sequence is TGTGCCAGCAGCTTAGAAGTCAATCAGCCCCAGCATTTT.